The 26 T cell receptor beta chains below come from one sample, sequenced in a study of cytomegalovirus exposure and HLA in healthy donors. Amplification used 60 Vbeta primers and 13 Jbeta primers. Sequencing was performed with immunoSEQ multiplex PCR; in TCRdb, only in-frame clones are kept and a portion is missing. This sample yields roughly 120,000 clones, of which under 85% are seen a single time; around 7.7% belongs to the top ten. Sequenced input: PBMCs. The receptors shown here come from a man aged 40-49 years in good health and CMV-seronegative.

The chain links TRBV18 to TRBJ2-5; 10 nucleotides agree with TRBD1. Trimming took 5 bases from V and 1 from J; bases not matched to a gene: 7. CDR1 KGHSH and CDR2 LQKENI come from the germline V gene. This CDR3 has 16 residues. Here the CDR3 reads CASSSGTGDFQETQYF. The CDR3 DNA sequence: TGTGCCAGCTCATCCGGGACAGGGGATTTCCAAGAGACCCAGTACTTC.

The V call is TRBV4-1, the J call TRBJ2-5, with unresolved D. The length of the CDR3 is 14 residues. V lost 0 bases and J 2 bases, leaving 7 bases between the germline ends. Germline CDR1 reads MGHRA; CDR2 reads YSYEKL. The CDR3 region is CASSQDGSQETQYF. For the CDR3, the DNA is TGCGCCAGCAGCCAAGACGGGTCACAAGAGACCCAGTACTTC.

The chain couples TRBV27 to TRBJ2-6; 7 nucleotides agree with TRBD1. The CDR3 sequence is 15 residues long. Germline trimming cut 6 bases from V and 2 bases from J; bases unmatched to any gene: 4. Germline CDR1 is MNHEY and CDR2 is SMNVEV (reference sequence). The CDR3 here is CASSPTGTGANVLTF. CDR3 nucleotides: TGTGCCAGCAGCCCGACAGGGACTGGGGCCAACGTCCTGACTTTC. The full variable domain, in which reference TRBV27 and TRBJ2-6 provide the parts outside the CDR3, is EAQVTQNPRYLITVTGKKLTVTCSQNMNHEYMSWYRQDPGLGLRQIYYSMNVEVTDKGDVPEGYKVSRKEKRNFPLILESPSPNQTSLYFCASSPTGTGANVLTFGAGSRLTVL.

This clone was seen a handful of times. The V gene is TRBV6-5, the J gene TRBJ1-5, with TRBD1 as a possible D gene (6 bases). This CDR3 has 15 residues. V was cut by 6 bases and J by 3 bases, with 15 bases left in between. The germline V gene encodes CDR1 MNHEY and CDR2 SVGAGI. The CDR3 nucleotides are TGTGCCAGCAGACTAGACGGACAGTACAATCAGCCCCAGCATTTT. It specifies CASRLDGQYNQPQHF.

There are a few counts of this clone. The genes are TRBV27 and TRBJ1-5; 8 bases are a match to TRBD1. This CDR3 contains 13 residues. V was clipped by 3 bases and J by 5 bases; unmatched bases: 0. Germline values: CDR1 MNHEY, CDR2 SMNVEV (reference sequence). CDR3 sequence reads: CASSLTGDQPQHF. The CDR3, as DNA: TGTGCCAGCAGTTTGACAGGGGATCAGCCCCAGCATTTT.

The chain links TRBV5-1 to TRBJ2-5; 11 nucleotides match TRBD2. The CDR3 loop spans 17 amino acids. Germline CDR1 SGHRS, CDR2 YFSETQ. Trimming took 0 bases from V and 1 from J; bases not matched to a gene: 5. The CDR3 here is CASSLATSGEVQETQYF. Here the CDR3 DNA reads TGCGCCAGCAGCTTGGCGACTAGCGGGGAAGTCCAAGAGACCCAGTACTTC.

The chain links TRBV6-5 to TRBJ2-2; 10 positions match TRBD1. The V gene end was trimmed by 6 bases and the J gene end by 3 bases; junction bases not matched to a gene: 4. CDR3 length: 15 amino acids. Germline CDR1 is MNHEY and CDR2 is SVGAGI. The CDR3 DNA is TGTGCCAGCAGCCAAGGGACAGGGGACACCGGGGAGCTGTTTTTT. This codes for CASSQGTGDTGELFF.

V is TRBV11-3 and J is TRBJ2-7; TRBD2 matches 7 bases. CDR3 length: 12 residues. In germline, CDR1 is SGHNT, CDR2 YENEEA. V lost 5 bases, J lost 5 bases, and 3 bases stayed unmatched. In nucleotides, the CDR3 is TGTGCCAGCAGCGACAGCGGGGACGAGCAGTACTTC. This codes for CASSDSGDEQYF.

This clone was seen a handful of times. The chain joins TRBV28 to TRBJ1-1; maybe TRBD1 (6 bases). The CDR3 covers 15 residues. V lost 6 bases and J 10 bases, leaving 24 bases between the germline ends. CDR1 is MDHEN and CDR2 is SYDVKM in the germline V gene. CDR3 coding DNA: TGTGCCAGCAGGCCTCGGGGGGCAGGGTTTGGGGGAGCTTTCTTT. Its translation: CASRPRGAGFGGAFF.

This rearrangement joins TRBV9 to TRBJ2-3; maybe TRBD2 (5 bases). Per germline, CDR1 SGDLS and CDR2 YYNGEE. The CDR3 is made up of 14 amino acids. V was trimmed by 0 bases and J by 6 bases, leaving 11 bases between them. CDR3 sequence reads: CASSVAQDWDTQYF. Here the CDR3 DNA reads TGTGCCAGCAGCGTAGCTCAGGACTGGGATACGCAGTATTTT.

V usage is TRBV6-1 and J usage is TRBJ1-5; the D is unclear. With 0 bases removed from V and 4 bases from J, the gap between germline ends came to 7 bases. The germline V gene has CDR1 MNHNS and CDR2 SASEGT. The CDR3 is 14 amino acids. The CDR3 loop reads CASSEAQSNQPQHF. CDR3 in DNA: TGTGCCAGCAGTGAAGCACAGTCTAATCAGCCCCAGCATTTT.

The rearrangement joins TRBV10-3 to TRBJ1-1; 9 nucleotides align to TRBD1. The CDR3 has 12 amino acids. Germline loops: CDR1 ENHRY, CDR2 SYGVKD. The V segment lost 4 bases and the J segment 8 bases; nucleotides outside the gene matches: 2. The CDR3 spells CAISGTGEEAFF. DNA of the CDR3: TGTGCCATCAGTGGGACAGGGGAAGAAGCTTTCTTT.

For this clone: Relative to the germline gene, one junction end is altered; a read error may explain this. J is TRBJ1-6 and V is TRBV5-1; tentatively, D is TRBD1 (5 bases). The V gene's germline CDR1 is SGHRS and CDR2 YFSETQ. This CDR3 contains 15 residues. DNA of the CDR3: TGCCCCAGCAGCTTGGGGCCCGTTGATAATTCACCCCTCCACTTT. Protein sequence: CPSSLGPVDNSPLHF.

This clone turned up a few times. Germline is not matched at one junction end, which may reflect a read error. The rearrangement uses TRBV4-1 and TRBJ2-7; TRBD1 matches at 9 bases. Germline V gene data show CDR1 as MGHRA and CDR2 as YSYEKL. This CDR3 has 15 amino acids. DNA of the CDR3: TGCTCCAGCAGCCAGGACAGGGGCAAGGATTGGGGGCAGTACTTC. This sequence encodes CSSSQDRGKDWGQYF.

CDR3: CASGPTMQETQYF. CDR3 coding DNA: TGTGCCAGCGGGCCGACAATGCAAGAGACCCAGTACTTC. The chain links TRBV11-2 to TRBJ2-5, with D unclear. Germline CDR1 is SGHAT and CDR2 is FQNNGV. Trimming took 8 bases from V and 2 from J, leaving 12 bases between them. This CDR3 comprises 13 residues.

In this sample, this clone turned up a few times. CDR3 DNA: TGTGCCATCAGTGACCCGACAGGTCAAGAGACCCAGTACTTC. Translated, it gives CAISDPTGQETQYF. The chain is built from TRBV10-3 and TRBJ2-5; D is possibly TRBD1 (6 bases). Germline loops: CDR1 ENHRY, CDR2 SYGVKD. CDR3 length equals 14 residues. V lost 3 bases, J lost 2 bases, and 10 bases lay in between.

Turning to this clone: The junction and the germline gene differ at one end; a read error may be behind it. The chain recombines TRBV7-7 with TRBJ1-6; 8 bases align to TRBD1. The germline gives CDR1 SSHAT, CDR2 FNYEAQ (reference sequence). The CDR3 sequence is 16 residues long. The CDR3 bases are TGTGCTAGCAGCTCAACCGGGACAGGCTATAATTCACCCCTCCACTTT. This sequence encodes CASSSTGTGYNSPLHF.

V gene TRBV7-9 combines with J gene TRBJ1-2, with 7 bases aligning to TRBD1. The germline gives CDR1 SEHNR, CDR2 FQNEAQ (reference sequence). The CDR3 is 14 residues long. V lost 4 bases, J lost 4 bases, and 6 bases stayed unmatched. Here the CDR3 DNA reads TGTGCCAGCAGCTCTTACAGGGGTAGCTATGGCTACACCTTC. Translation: CASSSYRGSYGYTF.

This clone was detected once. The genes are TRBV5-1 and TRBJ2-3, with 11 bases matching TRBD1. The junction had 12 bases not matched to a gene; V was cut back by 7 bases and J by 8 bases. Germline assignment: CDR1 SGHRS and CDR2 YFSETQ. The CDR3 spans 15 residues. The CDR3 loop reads CASATGQGAQGTQYF. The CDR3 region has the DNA TGCGCCAGCGCGACCGGACAGGGGGCGCAAGGTACGCAGTATTTT. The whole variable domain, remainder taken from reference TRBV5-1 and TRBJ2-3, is KAGVTQTPRYLIKTRGQQVTLSCSPISGHRSVSWYQQTPGQGLQFLFEYFSETQRNKGNFPGRFSGRQFSNSRSEMNVSTLELGDSALYLCASATGQGAQGTQYFGPGTRLTVL.

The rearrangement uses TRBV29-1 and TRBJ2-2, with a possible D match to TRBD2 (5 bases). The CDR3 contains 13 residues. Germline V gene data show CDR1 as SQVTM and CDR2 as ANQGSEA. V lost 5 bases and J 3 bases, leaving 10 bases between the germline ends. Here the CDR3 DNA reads TGCAGCGTTCCGGGGAGTGACACCGGGGAGCTGTTTTTT. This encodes CSVPGSDTGELFF.

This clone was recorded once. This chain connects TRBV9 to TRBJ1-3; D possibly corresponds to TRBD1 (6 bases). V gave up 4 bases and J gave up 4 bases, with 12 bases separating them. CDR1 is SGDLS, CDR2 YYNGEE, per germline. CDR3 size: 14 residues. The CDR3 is CASSPGTSGNTIYF. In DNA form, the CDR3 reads TGTGCCAGCAGCCCAGGGACATCGGGAAACACCATATATTTT.

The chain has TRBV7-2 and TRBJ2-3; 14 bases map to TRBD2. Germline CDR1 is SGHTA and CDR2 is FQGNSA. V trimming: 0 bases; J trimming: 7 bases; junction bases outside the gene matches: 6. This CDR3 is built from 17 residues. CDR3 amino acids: CASSLALRLAGGNTQYF. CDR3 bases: TGTGCCAGCAGCTTAGCGCTACGACTAGCGGGGGGGAATACGCAGTATTTT.

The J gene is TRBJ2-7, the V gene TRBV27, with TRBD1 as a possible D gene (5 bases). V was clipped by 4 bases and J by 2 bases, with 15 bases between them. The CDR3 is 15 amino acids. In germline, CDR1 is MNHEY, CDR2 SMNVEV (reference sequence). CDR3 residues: CASSSSWGSTYEQYF. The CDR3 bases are TGTGCCAGCAGTTCTAGTTGGGGCAGTACCTACGAGCAGTACTTC.

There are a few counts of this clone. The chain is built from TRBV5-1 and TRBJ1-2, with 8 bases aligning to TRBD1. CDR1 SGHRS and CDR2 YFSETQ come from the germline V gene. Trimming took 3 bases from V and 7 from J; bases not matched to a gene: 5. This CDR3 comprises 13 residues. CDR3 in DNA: TGCGCCAGCAGCTCCCCCGGACAGGGTGGCTACACCTTC. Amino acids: CASSSPGQGGYTF. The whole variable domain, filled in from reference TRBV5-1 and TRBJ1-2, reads KAGVTQTPRYLIKTRGQQVTLSCSPISGHRSVSWYQQTPGQGLQFLFEYFSETQRNKGNFPGRFSGRQFSNSRSEMNVSTLELGDSALYLCASSSPGQGGYTFGSGTRLTVV.

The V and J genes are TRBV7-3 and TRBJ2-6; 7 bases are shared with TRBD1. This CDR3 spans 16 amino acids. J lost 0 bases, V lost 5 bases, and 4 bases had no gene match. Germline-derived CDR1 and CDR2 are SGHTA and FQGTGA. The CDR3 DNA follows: TGTGCCAGCAGCAGGGACAGCAGCTCTGGGGCCAACGTCCTGACTTTC. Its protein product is CASSRDSSSGANVLTF.

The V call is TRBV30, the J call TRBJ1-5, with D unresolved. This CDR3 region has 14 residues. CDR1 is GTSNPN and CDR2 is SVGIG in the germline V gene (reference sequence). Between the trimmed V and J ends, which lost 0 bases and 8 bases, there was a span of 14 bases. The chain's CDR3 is CAWSVDGERKPQHF. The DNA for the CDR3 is TGTGCCTGGAGTGTAGACGGGGAACGCAAGCCCCAGCATTTT.